This T cell receptor (beta chain) was sequenced for a study of T-cell memory formation after mild COVID-19. TCRdb processed the 5' RACE reads anew with MiXCR; each CDR3 protein has one entry. The data contain about half a million distinct CDR3 sequences, approximately 18% of them seen just once; the ten biggest clones take up about 12%. The CDR3 is 12 amino acids. Germline V lookup: CDR1 SGHVS, CDR2 FQNEAQ. The germline V and J ends were trimmed by 9 bases and 8 bases, with 16 bases remaining between them. Study-level results: Several responding clones turned up in pre-infection memory, indicating that cross-reactive memory may have taken part. There was a balanced CD4/CD8 profile in clones contracting day 15 to 85, and later expanders leaned CD4+.

To note about this clonotype: Antigen specificity is unknown.

This sequence originates from an adult woman who had mild COVID-19 (a few samples of this study predate the infection). Cell type and time point are not known. The specimen was PBMCs or a T cell subset sorted from them (not recorded which). The chain is built from TRBV7-8 and TRBJ1-1; unclear D gene. CDR3 amino acids: CASSMSFFEAFF. DNA of the CDR3: TGTGCCAGTTCGATGAGTTTTTTCGAAGCTTTCTTT.